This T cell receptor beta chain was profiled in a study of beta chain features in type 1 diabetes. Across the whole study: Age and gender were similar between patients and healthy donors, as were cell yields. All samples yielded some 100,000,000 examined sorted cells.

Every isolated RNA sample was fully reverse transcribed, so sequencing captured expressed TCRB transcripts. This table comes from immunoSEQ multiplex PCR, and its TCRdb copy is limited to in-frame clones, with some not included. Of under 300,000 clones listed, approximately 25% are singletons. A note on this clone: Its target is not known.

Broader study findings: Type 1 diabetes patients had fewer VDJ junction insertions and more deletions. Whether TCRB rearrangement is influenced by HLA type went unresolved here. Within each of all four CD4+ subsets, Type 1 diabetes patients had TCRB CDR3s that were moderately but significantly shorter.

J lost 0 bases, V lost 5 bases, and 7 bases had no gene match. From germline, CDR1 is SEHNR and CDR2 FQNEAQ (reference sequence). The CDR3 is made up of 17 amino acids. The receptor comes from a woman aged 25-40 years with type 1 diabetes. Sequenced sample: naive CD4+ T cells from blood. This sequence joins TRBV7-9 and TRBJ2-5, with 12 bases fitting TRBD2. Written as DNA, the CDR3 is TGTGCCAGCAGCGTCGGGACTAGCGGGTTATACCAAGAGACCCAGTACTTC. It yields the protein CASSVGTSGLYQETQYF.